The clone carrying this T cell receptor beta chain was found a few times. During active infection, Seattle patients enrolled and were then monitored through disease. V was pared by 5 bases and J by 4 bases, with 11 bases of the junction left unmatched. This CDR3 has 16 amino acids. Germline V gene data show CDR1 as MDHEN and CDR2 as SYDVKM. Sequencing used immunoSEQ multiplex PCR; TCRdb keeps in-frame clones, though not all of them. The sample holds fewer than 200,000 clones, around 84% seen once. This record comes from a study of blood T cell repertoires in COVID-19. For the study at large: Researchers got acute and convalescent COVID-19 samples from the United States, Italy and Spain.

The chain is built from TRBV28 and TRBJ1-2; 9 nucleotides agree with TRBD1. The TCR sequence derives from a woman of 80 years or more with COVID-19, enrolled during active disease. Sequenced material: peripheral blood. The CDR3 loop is CASSKSGTGSFYGYTF. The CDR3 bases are TGTGCCAGCAGTAAGTCCGGGACAGGGTCTTTCTATGGCTACACCTTC.